The next 20 T cell receptor beta chains were all read from a single sample in a study of T cell repertoires in cytomegalovirus infection. MiXCR, applied by TCRdb to the reads, yields one record per CDR3 protein. The sample includes approximately 310,000 distinct CDR3 sequences, roughly 25% of them seen just once. These TCRs' antigens remain unknown. This specimen was cultured PBMCs, taken from culture after CMV antigen stimulation. These receptor sequences come from a human donor in good health (CMV status not recorded). Some clones in this sample may be carry-over from other donors' samples.

This clonotype was observed a handful of times. The chain carries TRBV6-2 or TRBV6-3 and TRBJ1-5; D is undetermined. This CDR3 contains 12 residues. Germline V gene sequence: CDR1 MNHEY, CDR2 SVGEGT. V was cut by 3 bases and J by 16 bases, with 16 bases left in between. CDR3: CASSYVRQPSHF. The CDR3 nucleotides read TGTGCCAGCAGTTATGTCCGGCAGCCTTCTCATTTT.

The chain is built from TRBV7-2 and TRBJ2-1, with 8 bases matching TRBD2. This CDR3 is built from 14 residues. CDR1 and CDR2 from the germline V gene are SGHTA and FQGNSA. The ends lost 6 bases at V and 4 bases at J; junction bases unmatched: 5. Here the CDR3 reads CASRHTSGYNEQFF. DNA for the CDR3: TGTGCCAGCAGACACACTAGCGGATACAATGAGCAGTTCTTC.

The chain uses TRBV7-9 and TRBJ2-5; no clear D gene. Trimming pared 2 bases from V and 1 base from J, leaving 14 bases between. The CDR3 has 16 residues. Looked up from germline, CDR1 is SEHNR and CDR2 is FQNEAQ (reference sequence). The CDR3 sequence is CASSLPVGQAQETQYF. CDR3 coding DNA: TGTGCCAGCAGCTTACCCGTCGGGCAGGCCCAAGAGACCCAGTACTTC.

The V and J genes are TRBV4-1 and TRBJ2-2, with D possibly TRBD2 on 6 matching bases. The CDR3 runs 17 residues. Trimming cost V 1 base and J 4 bases, with 16 bases left between them. Looked up from germline, CDR1 is MGHRA and CDR2 is YSYEKL. This CDR3 reads CASSQVGGTPGTGELFF. CDR3 sequence (DNA): TGCGCCAGCAGCCAAGTAGGAGGGACGCCGGGCACCGGGGAGCTGTTTTTT.

The rearrangement joins TRBV28 to TRBJ2-7; D tentatively fits TRBD1 or TRBD2 (5 bases each). The germline gives CDR1 MDHEN, CDR2 SYDVKM. V lost 2 bases to trimming and J lost 3 bases, with 11 bases between them. This CDR3 is built from 14 residues. The CDR3 is CASSLRDADYEQYF. The CDR3 region has the DNA TGTGCCAGCAGTTTAAGGGACGCTGACTACGAGCAGTACTTC.

This chain connects TRBV30 to TRBJ1-1, with D hard to call. V was trimmed by 2 bases and J by 1 base, leaving 8 bases between them. This CDR3 is 13 amino acids long. CDR1 is GTSNPN, CDR2 SVGIG, per germline (reference sequence). CDR3 DNA: TGTGCCTGGAGTCAAACGGGGAACACTGAAGCTTTCTTT. Translation: CAWSQTGNTEAFF.

The DNA for the CDR3 is TGTGCCAGCAGTTTTGGAGCGAGAGATCAAGAGACCCAGTACTTC. It specifies CASSFGARDQETQYF. The rearrangement uses TRBV12-3 or TRBV12-4 and TRBJ2-5, with D unresolved. V was shortened by 3 bases and J by 2 bases, with 13 bases between the two germline ends. This CDR3 is built from 15 residues.

This clonotype was seen a few times. The V call is TRBV5-4, the J call TRBJ1-1; D not certain. The V gene lost 0 bases and the J gene lost 0 bases, with 6 bases spanning the gap. CDR1 is SGHNT, CDR2 YYREEE, per germline (reference sequence). The CDR3 loop spans 14 amino acids. DNA for the CDR3: TGTGCCAGCAGCTTGGATATGATGAACACTGAAGCTTTCTTT. Protein product: CASSLDMMNTEAFF.

The sample holds many counts of this clonotype. The chain couples TRBV7-6 to TRBJ2-4; the D gene is possibly TRBD2 (6 bases). CDR3 length equals 17 residues. The V and J ends lost 1 base and 6 bases respectively, with 19 bases between them. The germline V gene has CDR1 SGHVS and CDR2 FNYEAQ. The CDR3, as DNA: TGTGCCAGCAGCTTAGACGCGGGATTGGGCTCCATAAACATTCAGTACTTC. It translates to CASSLDAGLGSINIQYF.

The V and J genes are TRBV7-9 and TRBJ2-7; no clear D. V lost 1 base, J lost 2 bases, and 3 bases lay in between. Germline V gene lookup returns CDR1 SEHNR and CDR2 FQNEAQ (reference sequence). The CDR3 loop spans 12 amino acids. CDR3 sequence: CASSLEAYEQYV. The CDR3 DNA reads TGTGCCAGCAGCTTAGAGGCCTACGAGCAGTACGTC.

This clonotype came up a few times. V usage is TRBV7-9 and J usage is TRBJ1-5; TRBD1 matches 10 bases. V shed 5 bases and J 4 bases; nucleotides not matched to a gene: 5. The CDR3 has 15 residues. Per germline, CDR1 SEHNR and CDR2 FQNEAQ (reference sequence). This CDR3 is CASSTGQGVNQPQHF. The CDR3 coding sequence is TGTGCCAGCAGCACTGGACAGGGGGTGAATCAGCCCCAGCATTTT.

The table lists this clonotype with many counts. V and J are TRBV7-2 and TRBJ2-1; TRBD2 agrees at 9 bases. The CDR3 totals 15 residues. CDR1 is SGHTA, CDR2 FQGNSA, per germline. V was clipped by 1 base and J by 2 bases; unmatched bases: 0. The CDR3 DNA follows: TGTGCCAGCAGCTTAGTAGCGGGAGCCTACAATGAGCAGTTCTTC. It yields the protein CASSLVAGAYNEQFF.

There are a few counts of this clonotype. The V gene is TRBV24-1, the J gene TRBJ1-2; TRBD1 agrees at 7 bases. Per germline, CDR1 KGHDR and CDR2 SFDVKD. This CDR3 contains 14 residues. Trimming cost V 5 bases and J 1 base; bases outside gene matches: 3. The chain's CDR3 is CATSGGDSNYGYTF. CDR3 sequence (DNA): TGTGCCACCAGTGGGGGGGACAGTAACTATGGCTACACCTTC.

This clonotype was recorded a few times. The V gene is TRBV20-1, the J gene TRBJ2-5; D tentatively fits TRBD1 or TRBD2 (5 bases each). Germline CDR1 DFQATT, CDR2 SNEGSKA (reference sequence). This CDR3 comprises 15 residues. V was pared by 6 bases and J by 5 bases, with 22 bases between. CDR3 region: CSAGARRVAKETQYF. In DNA, the CDR3 is TGCAGTGCCGGGGCTCGGCGGGTTGCCAAGGAGACCCAGTACTTC.

The J gene is TRBJ2-1, the V gene TRBV15; unclear D gene. Germline CDR1 LNHNV, CDR2 YYDKDF (reference sequence). V was cut by 2 bases and J by 0 bases, with 8 bases left in between. This CDR3 region has 15 residues. CDR3 amino acids: CATSRRPNSYNEQFF. The CDR3 nucleotides are TGTGCCACCAGCAGACGACCAAACTCCTACAATGAGCAGTTCTTC.

A few counts support this clonotype. The chain employs TRBV19 and TRBJ2-6, with D perhaps matching TRBD1 or TRBD2 (6 bases each). This CDR3 comprises 19 residues. Germline V CDR1 and CDR2: LNHDA, SQIVND (reference sequence). The V end was cut by 1 base, the J end by 0 bases, with 16 bases between. For the CDR3, the DNA is TGTGCCAGTAGTATAGGGAGGGACACTCCACACTCTGGGGCCAACGTCCTGACTTTC. It translates to CASSIGRDTPHSGANVLTF.

The chain couples TRBV4-3 to TRBJ2-3; a weak D match, TRBD1 (5 bases). CDR1 LGHNA and CDR2 YSLEER come from the germline V gene. V was pared by 0 bases and J by 3 bases, with 13 bases between. This CDR3 is built from 16 residues. CDR3: CASSQDLAGWTDTQYF. CDR3 sequence (DNA): TGCGCCAGCAGCCAAGATCTTGCAGGGTGGACAGATACGCAGTATTTT.

This clonotype was seen a handful of times. The chain carries TRBV6-1 and TRBJ2-2, with D possibly TRBD2 on 5 matching bases. V shed 5 bases and J shed 5 bases, with 9 bases lying between them. CDR3 length: 13 residues. The germline gives CDR1 MNHNS, CDR2 SASEGT. CDR3 nucleotide sequence: TGTGCCAGCAGTATGACGGGAACCGGGGAGCTGTTTTTT. The encoded protein is CASSMTGTGELFF.

The J gene is TRBJ2-7, the V gene TRBV7-9; D is possibly TRBD1 (6 bases). V was pared by 6 bases and J by 3 bases, with 27 bases between. Germline V gives CDR1 SEHNR, CDR2 FQNEAQ (reference sequence). CDR3 length: 18 residues. Here the CDR3 DNA reads TGTGCCAGCAGTTCAAATACCCGAGAACAGGGACGAAACTACGAGCAGTACTTC. Its translation: CASSSNTREQGRNYEQYF.

This clonotype was detected a few times. The V and J genes are TRBV20-1 and TRBJ1-1, with D possibly matching TRBD1 (5 bases). Looked up from germline, CDR1 is DFQATT and CDR2 is SNEGSKA (reference sequence). The ends were cut back, 0 bases at V and 3 bases at J, with 11 bases in the middle. This CDR3 is 14 amino acids long. This CDR3 is CSARDLGGHTEAFF. Written as DNA, the CDR3 is TGCAGTGCTAGAGATCTGGGGGGTCACACTGAAGCTTTCTTT.